Each of the 22 T cell receptor beta chains below was sequenced from the same sample in a study of cytomegalovirus exposure and HLA in healthy donors (dated by TCRdb to about 2017). The library relied on the immunoSEQ multiplex PCR assay. For the multiplex PCR, a mixture combining 60 forward primers for TCR Vbeta segments and 13 reverse primers for TCR Jbeta segments was used. TCRdb's version of the immuneACCESS table is confined to in-frame rearrangements and falls short of the full clone set. An unresolved V gene accounts for under half of the shortfall where checked; the remainder is of unknown origin. Present in this sample are approximately 190,000 clones, 75% to 80% of which were seen just once. The top ten clonotypes cover over 2% of the sample. The sample taken for sequencing was PBMCs. The receptors derive from a woman in her thirties in good health and CMV-seropositive.

V usage is TRBV28 and J usage is TRBJ2-1, with 9 bases fitting TRBD1. The CDR3 consists of 17 residues. J lost 4 bases, V lost 4 bases, and 11 bases had no gene match. Germline V gene lookup returns CDR1 MDHEN and CDR2 SYDVKM. The CDR3, as DNA: TGTGCCAGCAGTTCACTCGGGACAGGGCCCAATTACAATGAGCAGTTCTTC. Amino acids: CASSSLGTGPNYNEQFF.

The chain couples TRBV6-6 to TRBJ2-7; D may be TRBD1 (5 bases). The CDR3 runs 16 residues. V was shortened by 0 bases and J by 5 bases, with 17 bases between the two germline ends. CDR1 is MNHNY, CDR2 SVGAGI, per germline (reference sequence). The CDR3 DNA sequence: TGTGCCAGCAGTTACTCGAAGTCAGGGAAACGAAACGAGCAGTACTTC. Its protein is CASSYSKSGKRNEQYF.

The chain carries TRBV29-1 and TRBJ2-7; 9 nucleotides match TRBD2. The CDR3 is 14 amino acids. The germline gives CDR1 SQVTM, CDR2 ANQGSEA. Trimming took 4 bases from V and 0 from J; bases not matched to a gene: 4. CDR3 coding DNA: TGCAGCGTTGGACTAGCGGACAGCTCCTACGAGCAGTACTTC. This codes for CSVGLADSSYEQYF.

The chain joins TRBV25-1 to TRBJ2-7, with a tentative D call TRBD2 (6 bases). The V gene lost 3 bases and the J gene lost 0 bases, with 12 bases spanning the gap. This CDR3 is 15 amino acids long. CDR1 is MGHDK, CDR2 SYGVNS, per germline. The CDR3: CASSDLGGRSYEQYF. The CDR3 DNA reads TGTGCCAGCAGTGATCTGGGGGGACGCTCCTACGAGCAGTACTTC.

This rearrangement joins TRBV7-3 to TRBJ2-5; TRBD1 matches at 8 bases. The trim removed 5 bases at V and 3 bases at J, leaving 11 bases unmatched. The CDR3 runs 16 residues. CDR1 is SGHTA, CDR2 FQGTGA, per germline. In DNA, the CDR3 is TGTGCCAGCAGCGAGACCCTCGGGACAGGAGAAGAGACCCAGTACTTC. Encoded protein: CASSETLGTGEETQYF.

The rearrangement joins TRBV29-1 to TRBJ1-3; perhaps TRBD1 as D (5 bases). The CDR3 runs to 13 residues. Trimming took 3 bases from V and 2 from J, leaving 8 bases between them. Germline CDR1 and CDR2: SQVTM and ANQGSEA. CDR3 loop: CSVEEGAGNTIYF. DNA of the CDR3: TGCAGCGTTGAGGAAGGGGCTGGAAACACCATATATTTT.

The chain joins TRBV11-2 to TRBJ1-4, with 7 bases matching TRBD1. CDR1 is SGHAT and CDR2 is FQNNGV in the germline V gene. The length of the CDR3 is 11 residues. V was clipped by 6 bases and J by 10 bases; unmatched bases: 2. CDR3 region: CASSSGGKLFF. The DNA for the CDR3 is TGTGCCAGCAGTTCAGGGGGAAAACTGTTTTTT.

The chain has TRBV4-2 and TRBJ2-5; D is perhaps TRBD2 (7 bases). The germline V gene has CDR1 LGHNA and CDR2 YNFKEQ. This CDR3 has 18 residues. Trimming left V 5 bases short and J 7 bases short, with 29 bases between. In DNA form, the CDR3 reads TGTGCCAGCAGCGCTATAGGGGGGGGCCCGGGCCGGGGTGGGACCCAGTACTTC. Its translation: CASSAIGGGPGRGGTQYF.

This sequence joins TRBV7-3 and TRBJ1-1; D not certain. The germline V gene encodes CDR1 SGHTA and CDR2 FQGTGA. This CDR3 is built from 14 residues. V lost 5 bases to trimming and J lost 5 bases, with 15 bases between them. CDR3 sequence (DNA): TGTGCCAGCAGCCTAGTCGGCGGCAATACTGAAGCTTTCTTT. Translating it yields CASSLVGGNTEAFF.

This chain connects TRBV1 to TRBJ2-5; no DNA check was done on the table's D call, TRBD2. TRBV1 is a recognized pseudogene. This CDR3 region has 15 residues. CDR3 sequence: CTSSQAASGKETQYF. The CDR3 coding sequence is TGCACCAGCAGCCAAGCGGCTAGCGGAAAAGAGACCCAGTACTTC.

V is TRBV5-4 and J is TRBJ1-6; 8 bases fit TRBD1. CDR3 length equals 15 residues. With V trimmed by 1 base and J by 3 bases, 0 bases remained unmatched. Germline values: CDR1 SGHNT, CDR2 YYREEE (reference sequence). DNA of the CDR3: TGTGCCAGCAGCTTGACAGGGGGCTATAATTCACCCCTCCACTTT. Translating gives CASSLTGGYNSPLHF.

This chain uses TRBV5-5 with TRBJ2-5; D remains unclear. V lost 1 base and J lost 5, with 9 bases in between. Per the germline V gene, CDR1 is SGHKS and CDR2 is YYEKEE (reference sequence). This CDR3 has 13 amino acids. CDR3 amino acids: CASSLWLEETQYF. In DNA form, the CDR3 reads TGTGCCAGCAGCTTGTGGTTAGAGGAGACCCAGTACTTC.

The J gene is TRBJ2-7, the V gene TRBV7-3; tentatively, D is TRBD2 (6 bases). Germline CDR1 SGHTA, CDR2 FQGTGA. This CDR3 region has 14 residues. V lost 4 bases to trimming and J lost 3 bases, with 13 bases between them. The chain's CDR3 is CASSSGGNGYEQYF. In nucleotides, the CDR3 is TGTGCCAGCAGCTCCGGGGGAAACGGCTACGAGCAGTACTTC.

This clone has only a few counts. The V and J genes are TRBV13 and TRBJ1-2; possible D gene TRBD1, 5 bases. V dropped 1 base and J dropped 0 bases, with 9 bases sitting between them. The CDR3 loop spans 15 amino acids. Per germline, CDR1 PRHDT and CDR2 FYEKMQ (reference sequence). The CDR3 region is CASSLEQVANYGYTF. The CDR3 nucleotides read TGTGCCAGCAGCTTAGAACAGGTAGCTAACTATGGCTACACCTTC.

The V call is TRBV5-1, the J call TRBJ2-7, with 7 bases matching TRBD1. With V trimmed by 2 bases and J by 6 bases, 8 bases remained unmatched. CDR1 is SGHRS, CDR2 YFSETQ, per germline. CDR3 length equals 14 residues. This chain's CDR3 is CASSFVQGQLEQYF. In nucleotides, the CDR3 is TGCGCCAGCAGCTTTGTACAGGGGCAGCTCGAGCAGTACTTC.

J is TRBJ1-5 and V is TRBV30, with 9 bases matching TRBD1. CDR1 is GTSNPN and CDR2 is SVGIG in the germline V gene (reference sequence). V was pared by 4 bases and J by 5 bases, with 9 bases of the junction left unmatched. The CDR3 extends over 15 amino acids. The CDR3 sequence: CAWTRGQGWDQPQHF. CDR3 nucleotides: TGTGCCTGGACCAGGGGACAGGGTTGGGATCAGCCCCAGCATTTT.

The chain links TRBV18 to TRBJ2-7, with TRBD2 as a possible D gene (6 bases). The CDR3 consists of 16 residues. CDR1 is KGHSH, CDR2 LQKENI, per germline. Between the trimmed V and J ends, which lost 2 bases and 5 bases, there was a span of 19 bases. DNA of the CDR3: TGTGCCAGCTCACCAATTTCTAGACTAGATCGAGACGAGCAGTACTTC. Encoded protein: CASSPISRLDRDEQYF. Combining the CDR3 with reference TRBV18 and TRBJ2-7 gives the whole variable domain NAGVMQNPRHLVRRRGQEARLRCSPMKGHSHVYWYRQLPEEGLKFMVYLQKENIIDESGMPKERFSAEFPKEGPSILRIQQVVRGDSAAYFCASSPISRLDRDEQYFGPGTRLTVT.

The chain uses TRBV4-2 and TRBJ2-5; perhaps TRBD2 as D (6 bases). CDR1 and CDR2 (germline): LGHNA, YNFKEQ. Trimming removed 1 base from V and 1 base from J, with 13 bases in between. This CDR3 region has 16 residues. CDR3 sequence (DNA): TGTGCCAGCAGCCAAGTTGGGGGGACGATCCAAGAGACCCAGTACTTC. Translation: CASSQVGGTIQETQYF.

The chain carries TRBV29-1 and TRBJ1-2; TRBD1 agrees at 7 bases. V lost 0 bases, J lost 2 bases, and 6 bases stayed unmatched. Germline CDR1 is SQVTM and CDR2 is ANQGSEA. The CDR3 covers 15 residues. CDR3: CSVEDPDRSNYGYTF. CDR3 in DNA: TGCAGCGTTGAAGATCCGGACAGGTCGAACTATGGCTACACCTTC.

This chain connects TRBV28 to TRBJ2-5; D possibly corresponds to TRBD1 (5 bases). Looked up from germline, CDR1 is MDHEN and CDR2 is SYDVKM. CDR3 size: 13 residues. V gave up 6 bases and J gave up 3 bases, with 11 bases separating them. CDR3 DNA: TGTGCCAGCAGCCCGGCCAGGGAAGAGACCCAGTACTTC. Its protein product is CASSPAREETQYF.

V gene TRBV10-3 combines with J gene TRBJ1-1, with 7 bases fitting TRBD1. The CDR3 spans 14 residues. Germline V gives CDR1 ENHRY, CDR2 SYGVKD. V dropped 3 bases and J dropped 6; count of bases not matched to a gene: 7. The CDR3 loop reads CAISDPGGRAEAFF. CDR3 in DNA: TGTGCCATCAGTGATCCAGGGGGGCGGGCTGAAGCTTTCTTT.

The chain links TRBV7-2 to TRBJ2-5; TRBD1 matches 8 bases. This CDR3 contains 14 residues. The germline CDR1 and CDR2 sequences are SGHTA and FQGNSA. Trimming cost V 2 bases and J 5 bases; bases outside gene matches: 4. CDR3 residues: CASSLRQGAETQYF. CDR3 DNA sequence: TGTGCCAGCAGCTTAAGGCAGGGGGCCGAGACCCAGTACTTC.